This TCR beta chain was captured by sequencing in a study of shared clonotypes between healthy human individuals. Germline CDR1 SGHNT, CDR2 YYREEE (reference sequence). This CDR3 has 14 amino acids. V gave up 4 bases and J gave up 10 bases, with 15 bases separating them. Here immunoSEQ multiplex PCR was the method, and the copy in TCRdb shows in-frame clones only, minus some. The sample contains about a million clones, over 75% of which appear only once. Sequencing used memory CD4+ T cells sorted from blood. Described subset: CD45RA-negative fraction. This TCR derives from a man aged 18 to 30 in good health. The chain employs TRBV5-4 and TRBJ1-6, with D possibly being TRBD1 (6 bases). CDR3 bases: TGTGCCAGCAGCACCGGACAGAAAAACTCACCCCTCCACTTT. It specifies CASSTGQKNSPLHF.